Following are 10 T cell receptor beta chains from one sample sequenced in a study of immune evolution from preneoplasia to lung adenocarcinoma. Repertoires were generated with immunoSEQ multiplex PCR, while TCRdb's copy carries only in-frame clones and drops some. In the table there are several thousand clones, roughly 85% of which are singletons. Specimen: FFPE minimally invasive lung adenocarcinoma tissue. These receptors were taken from a person aged 65 to 85 with lung adenocarcinoma.

For the CDR3, the DNA is TGTGCCAGCAGCGTTAGCGTCTCTAGCACAGATACGCAGTATTTT. Encoded protein: CASSVSVSSTDTQYF. J is TRBJ2-3 and V is TRBV9; tentatively, D is TRBD2 (5 bases). The germline V gene has CDR1 SGDLS and CDR2 YYNGEE. The CDR3 spans 15 residues. The germline V and J ends were trimmed by 2 bases and 0 bases, with 10 bases remaining between them.

The chain has TRBV29-1 and TRBJ2-1; D unresolved. The germline gives CDR1 SQVTM, CDR2 ANQGSEA. This CDR3 has 12 residues. Trimming shortened V by 0 bases and J by 12 bases, and 12 bases separated the two germline ends. The CDR3 spells CSVEDCTLPQFF. As DNA, the CDR3 is TGCAGCGTTGAAGACTGCACTCTGCCGCAGTTCTTC.

The gene calls are TRBV7-2 and TRBJ2-3; 8 nucleotides match TRBD2. The CDR3 covers 12 residues. V was pared by 2 bases and J by 12 bases, with 4 bases of the junction left unmatched. Germline V lookup: CDR1 SGHTA, CDR2 FQGNSA. The CDR3 region is CASSLTTSGQYF. The CDR3 region has the DNA TGTGCCAGCAGCTTAACCACTAGCGGACAGTATTTT.

The rearrangement uses TRBV6-1 and TRBJ2-2; D is tentatively TRBD1 or TRBD2 (5 bases each). Trimming stripped 6 bases from V and 0 bases from J, with 11 bases between. Germline loops: CDR1 MNHNS, CDR2 SASEGT. The CDR3 extends over 15 amino acids. CDR3 sequence reads: CASRRGSANTGELFF. The CDR3 DNA is TGTGCCAGCAGGAGGGGAAGTGCGAACACCGGGGAGCTGTTTTTT.

This chain uses TRBV7-6 with TRBJ2-5, with TRBD2 matching 11 bases. Germline lookup yields CDR1 SGHVS and CDR2 FNYEAQ. Trimming cost V 4 bases and J 4 bases; bases outside gene matches: 2. The CDR3 sequence is 14 residues long. The CDR3 reads CASSSSGGRETQYF. CDR3 in DNA: TGTGCCAGCAGCTCTAGCGGGGGGAGAGAGACCCAGTACTTC.

This CDR3 is CASRDRQVNTEAFF. CDR3 in DNA: TGTGCCAGCAGGGATAGACAGGTGAACACTGAAGCTTTCTTT. This sequence joins TRBV2 and TRBJ1-1, with D perhaps TRBD1 (6 bases). The CDR3 spans 14 residues. Looked up from germline, CDR1 is SNHLY and CDR2 is FYNNEI. The V end lost 6 bases, the J end lost 0 bases, and 11 bases lay between the germline ends.

This rearrangement joins TRBV28 to TRBJ2-7; unclear D gene. The CDR3 covers 11 residues. Germline V CDR1 and CDR2: MDHEN, SYDVKM. V lost 6 bases and J 3 bases, leaving 6 bases between the germline ends. The CDR3 sequence is CASSHNYEQYF. In DNA form, the CDR3 reads TGTGCCAGCAGCCACAACTACGAGCAGTACTTC.

This clone was seen only once. V and J are TRBV21-1 and TRBJ2-3. TRBV21-1 is an annotated pseudogene. The CDR3 spans 17 residues. CDR3 sequence reads: CASSKGDRGPATDTQYF. The CDR3 nucleotides read TGTGCCAGCAGCAAAGGGGACCGGGGGCCGGCCACAGATACGCAGTATTTT.

V and J are TRBV28 and TRBJ1-2, with 7 bases lining up with TRBD1. The CDR3 loop spans 12 amino acids. Germline assignment: CDR1 MDHEN and CDR2 SYDVKM. The DNA for the CDR3 is TGTGCGTCCCAGGGGGTCAAGGATGGCTACACCTTC. Amino acid sequence: CASQGVKDGYTF.

V usage is TRBV7-6 and J usage is TRBJ1-2, with a possible D match to TRBD1 (5 bases). CDR1 and CDR2 (germline): SGHVS, FNYEAQ. CDR3 size: 16 residues. The germline V and J ends were trimmed by 5 bases and 4 bases, with 20 bases remaining between them. CDR3 residues: CASSPGPGTGGYGYTF. DNA for the CDR3: TGTGCCAGCAGCCCAGGACCGGGAACGGGGGGCTATGGCTACACCTTC.